The 28 T cell receptor beta chains presented below share a single source sample, sequenced in a study of blood T cells in healthy people across ages (dated by TCRdb to 2015 to 2017). Receptor amplification or capture employed 5' RACE. Reads for this sample came from an Illumina HiSeq 2500. The second PCR ran for about 6 to 11 cycles and used a J-beta primer mix along with a sample-barcoded 5' primer. TCRdb cleaned the public reads at Q25 with fastp, built clones with MiXCR and kept in-frame beta chains. Here each entry gathers all rows of one CDR3 protein and keeps the most common genes and DNA. The sample contains some 1.4 million distinct CDR3 sequences, 40% to 50% of them found a single time. The ten largest clonotypes hold roughly 7.7% of the sample. Sequencing was done on a sample of blood. The receptor set was obtained from a woman between 18 and 29 years old in good health.

In this sample, this clonotype turned up once. Germline is not matched at one junction end, which may reflect a read error. The rearrangement uses TRBV6-5 and TRBJ2-1; the match to TRBD2 covers 12 bases. The J call may be mistaken, given a closer DNA end match to TRBJ2-7. CDR3 length: 16 amino acids. The germline V gene has CDR1 MNHEY and CDR2 SVGAGI. Here the CDR3 reads CAGSSRTSGDYNEQYF. The DNA for the CDR3 is TGTGCCGGCAGTTCCAGGACTAGCGGGGACTACAATGAGCAGTACTTC.

This clonotype was recorded a few times. V usage is TRBV6-6 and J usage is TRBJ1-1; D is possibly TRBD1 (5 bases). V dropped 7 bases and J dropped 3 bases, with 15 bases sitting between them. The germline CDR1 and CDR2 sequences are MNHNY and SVGAGI (reference sequence). The CDR3 consists of 14 residues. As DNA, the CDR3 is TGTGCCAGCACTAACCTCGGGGGGGACACTGAAGCTTTCTTT. It codes for CASTNLGGDTEAFF.

The chain combines TRBV5-1 with TRBJ2-7; 7 nucleotides align to TRBD2. The CDR3 has 15 amino acids. Germline V gene data show CDR1 as SGHRS and CDR2 as YFSETQ. Trimming at V came to 3 bases and at J to 0 bases, leaving 6 bases not matched to a gene. CDR3 bases: TGCGCCAGCAGCTCCCCCGGGGACTACTCCTACGAGCAGTACTTC. It is translated as CASSSPGDYSYEQYF.

The chain has TRBV10-3 and TRBJ2-7; TRBD1 aligns across 10 bases. Unmatched junction bases numbered 10, after V lost 6 bases and J lost 5 bases. The CDR3 totals 15 residues. Germline CDR1 is ENHRY and CDR2 is SYGVKD. The CDR3 DNA reads as TGTGCCATCAGCTCCAAAGGGGGGACAGGGGACGAGCAGTACTTC. Its translation: CAISSKGGTGDEQYF.

V and J are TRBV12-3 or TRBV12-4 and TRBJ2-1; 7 bases are shared with TRBD2. The tail of the sequence fits TRBJ2-7 better, so the J call may be wrong. This CDR3 is 14 amino acids long. The CDR3 region is CASSSSGPYNEQYF. DNA of the CDR3: TGTGCCAGCAGTTCTAGCGGACCCTACAATGAGCAGTACTTC.

This sequence joins TRBV25-1 and TRBJ2-1; D might be TRBD2 (6 bases). Germline lookup yields CDR1 MGHDK and CDR2 SYGVNS. Trimming removed 6 bases from V and 8 bases from J, with 26 bases in between. The CDR3 contains 17 residues. The CDR3 protein is CASRALAGRDRGDEQFF. For the CDR3, the DNA is TGTGCCAGCAGAGCCCTGGCGGGACGCGATAGGGGCGATGAGCAGTTCTTC.

The gene calls are TRBV4-1 and TRBJ1-1; no clear D. Germline V CDR1 and CDR2: MGHRA, YSYEKL. V was trimmed by 0 bases and J by 1 base, leaving 18 bases between them. The CDR3 has 18 residues. The chain's CDR3 is CASSQDQETRWANTEAFF. The CDR3 nucleotides are TGCGCCAGCAGCCAAGATCAGGAGACACGGTGGGCGAACACTGAAGCTTTCTTT.

This clonotype was seen at least ten times. The chain joins TRBV5-1 to TRBJ1-2; 8 bases are a match to TRBD1. CDR3 size: 15 residues. V dropped 2 bases and J dropped 6; count of bases not matched to a gene: 9. CDR1 is SGHRS, CDR2 YFSETQ, per germline. The CDR3 sequence is CASSFLSGGENGYTF. CDR3 bases: TGCGCCAGCAGCTTCTTATCAGGGGGCGAGAATGGCTACACCTTC.

Only a few counts were recorded for this clonotype. The genes are TRBV10-3 and TRBJ1-1; D is undetermined. V was shortened by 4 bases and J by 3 bases, with 12 bases between the two germline ends. The CDR3 length is 14 residues. From germline, CDR1 is ENHRY and CDR2 SYGVKD. CDR3 amino acids: CAISARGMDTEAFF. In DNA form, the CDR3 reads TGTGCCATCAGTGCCCGGGGTATGGACACTGAAGCTTTCTTT.

The chain couples TRBV7-9 to TRBJ2-3; D is uncertain. Germline CDR1 reads SEHNR; CDR2 reads FQNEAQ (reference sequence). The CDR3 length is 15 residues. V was shortened by 5 bases and J by 1 base, with 13 bases between the two germline ends. In DNA, the CDR3 is TGTGCCAGCAGCCCTTGGTCTAGTGGCACAGATACGCAGTATTTT. The encoded protein is CASSPWSSGTDTQYF.

There are a few counts of this clonotype. The chain links TRBV20-1 to TRBJ2-3; D remains ambiguous. V was cut by 6 bases and J by 1 base, with 11 bases left in between. In germline, CDR1 is DFQATT, CDR2 SNEGSKA (reference sequence). The CDR3 extends over 13 amino acids. CDR3 DNA: TGCAGTGCCCCAGGAGACGGCACAGATACGCAGTATTTT. The encoded protein is CSAPGDGTDTQYF.

This chain joins TRBV4-1 and TRBJ2-1; D is perhaps TRBD1 (6 bases). The V end lost 10 bases, the J end lost 6 bases, and 10 bases lay between the germline ends. CDR1 is MGHRA and CDR2 is YSYEKL in the germline V gene. The CDR3 sequence is 11 residues long. Here the CDR3 reads CATEGGNEQFF. The CDR3 nucleotides are TGCGCCACCGAAGGGGGCAATGAGCAGTTCTTC.

This clonotype showed up just a few times. This chain links TRBV28 with TRBJ1-2; 8 bases map to TRBD1. The CDR3 contains 15 residues. V lost 6 bases to trimming and J lost 4 bases; unmatched junction nucleotides: 10. The V gene's germline CDR1 is MDHEN and CDR2 SYDVKM. The CDR3 reads CASSPPTTGVYGYTF. CDR3 DNA sequence: TGTGCCAGCAGCCCTCCAACGACAGGGGTCTATGGCTACACCTTC.

The genes are TRBV19 and TRBJ1-2; 7 bases are shared with TRBD1. This CDR3 spans 14 amino acids. The V segment lost 2 bases and the J segment 4 bases; nucleotides outside the gene matches: 4. CDR1 and CDR2 (germline): LNHDA, SQIVND (reference sequence). CDR3 amino acids: CASSITGDLYGYTF. Here the CDR3 DNA reads TGTGCCAGTAGTATAACAGGGGACCTCTATGGCTACACCTTC. Together with reference TRBV19 and TRBJ1-2, the CDR3 gives the full variable domain: DGGITQSPKYLFRKEGQNVTLSCEQNLNHDAMYWYRQDPGQGLRLIYYSQIVNDFQKGDIAEGYSVSREKKESFPLTVTSAQKNPTAFYLCASSITGDLYGYTFGSGTRLTVV.

The rearrangement joins TRBV15 to TRBJ1-2; 8 bases match TRBD1. The CDR3 spans 13 residues. The J segment lost 5 bases and the V segment lost 8 bases, leaving 7 bases of the junction unmatched. Germline values: CDR1 LNHNV, CDR2 YYDKDF (reference sequence). The CDR3 sequence is CATSPGQEYGYTF. CDR3 DNA sequence: TGTGCCACCTCTCCGGGACAGGAGTATGGCTACACCTTC.

The V and J genes are TRBV4-1 and TRBJ1-1; 7 positions agree with TRBD1. This CDR3 spans 14 amino acids. Germline values: CDR1 MGHRA, CDR2 YSYEKL. V lost 6 bases and J lost 3; bases outside the gene matches: 7. CDR3 sequence: CASSLHDRDTEAFF. The CDR3, as DNA: TGCGCCAGCAGTCTCCATGACAGGGACACTGAAGCTTTCTTT.

The chain has TRBV7-9 and TRBJ2-3; D is possibly TRBD1 (5 bases). CDR1 and CDR2 (germline): SEHNR, FQNEAQ (reference sequence). Trimming shortened V by 1 base and J by 2 bases, and 10 bases separated the two germline ends. This CDR3 spans 15 amino acids. This CDR3 reads CASSLEKGDTDTQYF. The DNA of the CDR3 is TGTGCCAGCAGCTTAGAGAAAGGGGACACAGATACGCAGTATTTT.

The chain links TRBV4-1 to TRBJ1-1; the D gene is possibly TRBD1 (5 bases). This CDR3 spans 12 amino acids. Trimming stripped 4 bases from V and 6 bases from J, with 9 bases between. Germline CDR1 is MGHRA and CDR2 is YSYEKL. Here the CDR3 DNA reads TGCGCCAGCAGCCCCTGGGGGGCTGAAGCTTTCTTT. It specifies CASSPWGAEAFF.

This clonotype was seen more than once but under ten times. The CDR3: CASSVRANEQFF. CDR3 nucleotides: TGTGCCAGCAGCGTTCGTGCCAATGAGCAGTTCTTC. The J gene is TRBJ2-1, the V gene TRBV9, with D unclear. V was pared by 2 bases and J by 6 bases, with 6 bases between. The CDR3 is 12 residues long. Germline V gene sequence: CDR1 SGDLS, CDR2 YYNGEE.

This rearrangement joins TRBV7-9 to TRBJ2-1; 7 positions match TRBD1. J lost 3 bases, V lost 3 bases, and 5 bases had no gene match. The CDR3 has 15 residues. Germline loops: CDR1 SEHNR, CDR2 FQNEAQ (reference sequence). The CDR3 nucleotides are TGTGCCAGCAGCTTTGCCGGGACAGACTACAATGAGCAGTTCTTC. It is translated as CASSFAGTDYNEQFF.

This clonotype occurred once. This sequence joins TRBV20-1 and TRBJ2-7; D is perhaps TRBD1 (7 bases). This CDR3 spans 15 amino acids. CDR1 and CDR2 (germline): DFQATT, SNEGSKA (reference sequence). V shed 5 bases and J shed 2 bases, with 19 bases lying between them. Here the CDR3 DNA reads TGCAGTGCTGGAAACCAGGGGGGAAAGGCCTACGAGCAGTACTTC. Amino acids: CSAGNQGGKAYEQYF.

This clonotype was picked up a small number of times. This chain joins TRBV3-1 and TRBJ2-1; 12 bases agree with TRBD2. CDR3 length: 16 amino acids. With V trimmed by 4 bases and J by 9 bases, 10 bases remained unmatched. Germline values: CDR1 LGHDT, CDR2 YNNKEL (reference sequence). The CDR3 spells CASSPTSGRYNSEQFF. In DNA, the CDR3 is TGTGCCAGCAGCCCTACTAGCGGGAGGTATAACAGTGAGCAGTTCTTC.

The chain uses TRBV20-1 and TRBJ1-2; 7 bases map to TRBD1. CDR1 is DFQATT and CDR2 is SNEGSKA in the germline V gene (reference sequence). The CDR3 length is 13 residues. Trimming took 5 bases from V and 4 from J; bases not matched to a gene: 7. Here the CDR3 reads CSAGARGAYGYTF. CDR3 nucleotides: TGCAGTGCTGGAGCCAGGGGGGCCTATGGCTACACCTTC.

The chain joins TRBV9 to TRBJ2-3; D not certain. Germline V gene lookup returns CDR1 SGDLS and CDR2 YYNGEE. The CDR3 is made up of 13 amino acids. The ends were cut back, 2 bases at V and 5 bases at J, with 9 bases in the middle. DNA for the CDR3: TGTGCCAGCAGCGTCTGGTCACAAGATACGCAGTATTTT. As protein: CASSVWSQDTQYF.

This clonotype appeared a few times. V gene TRBV20-1 combines with J gene TRBJ2-1, with 8 bases identical to TRBD2. V was clipped by 0 bases and J by 4 bases; unmatched bases: 11. This CDR3 is built from 17 residues. In germline, CDR1 is DFQATT, CDR2 SNEGSKA (reference sequence). The CDR3 DNA follows: TGCAGTGCTAGAGATGGGGGCGGGAGGTATCTTTACAATGAGCAGTTCTTC. Its protein is CSARDGGGRYLYNEQFF.

This clonotype was counted only a few times. The V call is TRBV2, the J call TRBJ2-5, with D tentatively TRBD2 (6 bases). Germline assignment: CDR1 SNHLY and CDR2 FYNNEI. This CDR3 is 14 amino acids long. With 11 bases removed from V and 1 base from J, the gap between germline ends came to 17 bases. CDR3 region: CAARDSSGQETQYF. The CDR3 coding sequence is TGTGCCGCCCGGGACTCCTCTGGCCAAGAGACCCAGTACTTC. Full variable domain (rest looked up from reference TRBV2 and TRBJ2-5): EPEVTQTPSHQVTQMGQEVILRCVPISNHLYFYWYRQILGQKVEFLVSFYNNEISEKSEIFDDQFSVERPDGSNFTLKIRSTKLEDSAMYFCAARDSSGQETQYFGPGTRLLVL.

The chain employs TRBV11-2 and TRBJ1-2; TRBD1 is a possible D gene (6 bases). Looked up from germline, CDR1 is SGHAT and CDR2 is FQNNGV. This CDR3 has 17 amino acids. The germline V and J ends were trimmed by 6 bases and 6 bases, with 26 bases remaining between them. In nucleotides, the CDR3 is TGTGCCAGCAGGTGGGGGGGGGCGCAGGACCTAGGGGATGGCTACACCTTC. Its protein is CASRWGGAQDLGDGYTF.

This clonotype was seen at least ten times. The V gene is TRBV7-9, the J gene TRBJ2-1; 11 bases map to TRBD2. After removal of 5 bases from V and 6 bases from J, the junction contained 6 bases not matched to a gene. Per the germline V gene, CDR1 is SEHNR and CDR2 is FQNEAQ (reference sequence). The CDR3 is 15 amino acids. The CDR3 region has the DNA TGTGCCAGCAGCGCCGGGACTAGCGGACCCAATGAGCAGTTCTTC. It is translated as CASSAGTSGPNEQFF.